The 14 T cell receptor beta chains reported below all come from one sample, sequenced in a study of blood T cell repertoires in COVID-19. Measured with immunoSEQ multiplex PCR; TCRdb has only the in-frame clones, and not every one. This table holds tens of thousands of clones, roughly 88% found once. The specimen sequenced was peripheral blood. Receptors were obtained from a woman older than 75 with COVID-19, enrolled during active disease.

The chain carries TRBV9 and TRBJ1-4; D may be TRBD1 (6 bases). This CDR3 is 15 amino acids long. Germline CDR1 and CDR2: SGDLS and YYNGEE. Trimming cost V 3 bases and J 6 bases, with 15 bases left between them. The chain's CDR3 is CASSDGTPRDEKLFF. The CDR3 bases are TGTGCCAGCAGCGATGGGACACCGAGGGATGAAAAACTGTTTTTT.

The J gene is TRBJ1-1, the V gene TRBV6-6; 7 bases map to TRBD1. Germline lookup yields CDR1 MNHNY and CDR2 SVGAGI (reference sequence). The ends lost 4 bases at V and 2 bases at J; junction bases unmatched: 7. The CDR3 is made up of 15 amino acids. The CDR3 is CASSSRTGTNTEAFF. Here the CDR3 DNA reads TGTGCCAGCAGTTCCAGGACAGGAACAAACACTGAAGCTTTCTTT.

V and J are TRBV3-1 (or the pseudogene TRBV3-2) and TRBJ1-2; no clear D. Per the germline V gene, CDR1 is LGHDT and CDR2 is YNNKEL (reference sequence). V was pared by 3 bases and J by 10 bases, with 21 bases between. This CDR3 has 15 amino acids. CDR3 sequence: CASSQEYLGRVLYTF. The CDR3 nucleotides are TGTGCCAGCAGCCAGGAATACCTGGGGAGGGTTCTCTACACCTTC.

V and J are TRBV6-5 and TRBJ2-7; D is perhaps TRBD1 (6 bases). Germline-derived CDR1 and CDR2 are MNHEY and SVGAGI. This CDR3 spans 15 amino acids. With 4 bases removed from V and 3 bases from J, the gap between germline ends came to 16 bases. The CDR3 coding sequence is TGTGCCAGCAGTTCGGACAGCCTGGGGAACTACGAGCAGTACTTC. This gives the protein CASSSDSLGNYEQYF.

This clone was observed a handful of times. V is TRBV19 and J is TRBJ1-4; D is perhaps TRBD1 (5 bases). CDR1 is LNHDA and CDR2 is SQIVND in the germline V gene (reference sequence). V was cut by 4 bases and J by 7 bases, with 10 bases left in between. This CDR3 comprises 13 residues. CDR3 in amino acids: CASSNRFSEKLFF. CDR3 DNA sequence: TGTGCCAGTAGTAACAGGTTCAGTGAAAAACTGTTTTTT. Using reference TRBV19 and TRBJ1-4 for the parts outside the CDR3, the full variable domain is DGGITQSPKYLFRKEGQNVTLSCEQNLNHDAMYWYRQDPGQGLRLIYYSQIVNDFQKGDIAEGYSVSREKKESFPLTVTSAQKNPTAFYLCASSNRFSEKLFFGSGTQLSVL.

This rearrangement joins TRBV28 to TRBJ2-7; 9 nucleotides agree with TRBD2. Germline V gene lookup returns CDR1 MDHEN and CDR2 SYDVKM. Trimming took 6 bases from V and 3 from J; bases not matched to a gene: 12. The CDR3 has 16 amino acids. The CDR3 protein is CASSPGGAREGYEQYF. For the CDR3, the DNA is TGTGCCAGCAGCCCGGGGGGTGCGCGGGAGGGCTACGAGCAGTACTTC. The entire variable domain, with the rest obtained from reference TRBV28 and TRBJ2-7, is as follows: DVKVTQSSRYLVKRTGEKVFLECVQDMDHENMFWYRQDPGLGLRLIYFSYDVKMKEKGDIPEGYSVSREKKERFSLILESASTNQTSMYLCASSPGGAREGYEQYFGPGTRLTVT.

The chain has TRBV9 and TRBJ2-2; 8 nucleotides match TRBD1. This CDR3 has 16 residues. Germline V gene data show CDR1 as SGDLS and CDR2 as YYNGEE. V shed 3 bases, J shed 7 bases, and the junction held 11 bases outside the gene matches. The CDR3 DNA reads TGTGCCAGCAGCGCAGCCTACAGGGGGGAAAGCGGGGAGCTGTTTTTT. Protein product: CASSAAYRGESGELFF.

The chain employs TRBV2 and TRBJ1-5; 7 bases are a match to TRBD1. V lost 8 bases, J lost 4 bases, and 5 bases stayed unmatched. CDR1 SNHLY and CDR2 FYNNEI come from the germline V gene. The CDR3 runs 13 residues. The CDR3 sequence: CASGGQMNQPQHF. As DNA, the CDR3 is TGTGCCAGCGGGGGACAGATGAATCAGCCCCAGCATTTT.

The chain links TRBV12-3 or TRBV12-4 to TRBJ1-2; 7 nucleotides line up with TRBD1. There are 13 residues in the CDR3. The trim removed 3 bases at V and 8 bases at J, leaving 6 bases unmatched. CDR3 region: CASSLTGTGGYTF. Here the CDR3 DNA reads TGTGCCAGCAGTTTGACAGGGACTGGAGGCTACACCTTC.

V is TRBV4-2 and J is TRBJ2-1, with D maybe TRBD2 (6 bases). The CDR3 extends over 15 amino acids. Trimming stripped 4 bases from V and 9 bases from J, with 19 bases between. Germline loops: CDR1 LGHNA, CDR2 YNFKEQ. The CDR3 protein is CASSLSLVAEGEQFF. The CDR3 nucleotides read TGTGCCAGCAGCCTATCCTTGGTAGCGGAGGGTGAGCAGTTCTTC.

With regard to this clone: The identical CDR3 is also encoded by other nucleotide sequences in the sample. The V call is TRBV6-5, the J call TRBJ1-2; possible D gene TRBD1, 6 bases. Germline CDR1 reads MNHEY; CDR2 reads SVGAGI. The CDR3 sequence is 13 residues long. V was trimmed by 3 bases and J by 2 bases, leaving 7 bases between them. CDR3 nucleotides: TGTGCCAGCAGTTATACAGGGAACTATGGCTACACCTTC. Translating it yields CASSYTGNYGYTF.

J is TRBJ1-1 and V is TRBV19, with 9 positions matching TRBD1. V was clipped by 6 bases and J by 0 bases; unmatched bases: 8. Germline lookup yields CDR1 LNHDA and CDR2 SQIVND (reference sequence). This CDR3 is built from 16 residues. The CDR3 nucleotides read TGTGCCAGTAGCAGAACAGGGGGCGGGATGAACACTGAAGCTTTCTTT. It specifies CASSRTGGGMNTEAFF. Together with reference TRBV19 and TRBJ1-1, the CDR3 gives the full variable domain: DGGITQSPKYLFRKEGQNVTLSCEQNLNHDAMYWYRQDPGQGLRLIYYSQIVNDFQKGDIAEGYSVSREKKESFPLTVTSAQKNPTAFYLCASSRTGGGMNTEAFFGQGTRLTVV.

The gene calls are TRBV11-3 and TRBJ2-1; TRBD1 matches 8 bases. The trim removed 4 bases at V and 6 bases at J, leaving 8 bases unmatched. Germline V lookup: CDR1 SGHNT, CDR2 YENEEA. The CDR3 has 15 residues. CDR3 region: CASSSKDREPNEQFF. DNA of the CDR3: TGTGCCAGCAGCTCGAAGGACAGGGAGCCCAATGAGCAGTTCTTC.

The V gene is TRBV12-3 or TRBV12-4, the J gene TRBJ2-7; D is ambiguous. Trimming shortened V by 1 base and J by 0 bases, and 4 bases separated the two germline ends. The CDR3 loop spans 13 amino acids. The DNA of the CDR3 is TGTGCCAGCAGTTTAGGGAGCTCCTACGAGCAGTACTTC. Amino acids: CASSLGSSYEQYF.